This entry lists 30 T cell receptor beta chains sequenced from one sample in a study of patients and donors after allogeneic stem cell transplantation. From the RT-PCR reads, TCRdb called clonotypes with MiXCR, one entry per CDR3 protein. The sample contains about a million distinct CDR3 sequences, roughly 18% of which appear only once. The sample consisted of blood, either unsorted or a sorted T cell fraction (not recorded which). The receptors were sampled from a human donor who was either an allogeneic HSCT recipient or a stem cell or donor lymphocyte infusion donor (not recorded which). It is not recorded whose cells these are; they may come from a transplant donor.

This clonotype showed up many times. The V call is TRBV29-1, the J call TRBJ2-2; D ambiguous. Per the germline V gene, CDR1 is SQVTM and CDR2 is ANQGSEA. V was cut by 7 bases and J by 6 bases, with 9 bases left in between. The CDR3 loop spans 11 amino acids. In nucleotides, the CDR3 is TGCAGCGGGCTGGGTTCCGGGGAGCTGTTTTTT. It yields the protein CSGLGSGELFF.

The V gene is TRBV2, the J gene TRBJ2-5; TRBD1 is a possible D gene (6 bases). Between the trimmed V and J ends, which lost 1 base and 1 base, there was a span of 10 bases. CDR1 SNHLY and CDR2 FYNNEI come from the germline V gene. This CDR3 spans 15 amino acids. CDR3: CASSEETGFQETQYF. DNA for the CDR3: TGTGCCAGCAGTGAAGAAACAGGGTTCCAAGAGACCCAGTACTTC.

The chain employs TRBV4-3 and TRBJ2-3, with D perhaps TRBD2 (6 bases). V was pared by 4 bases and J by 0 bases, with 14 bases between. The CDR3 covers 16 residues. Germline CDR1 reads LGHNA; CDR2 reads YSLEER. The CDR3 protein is CASSLGVAASTDTQYF. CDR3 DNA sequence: TGCGCCAGCAGCCTTGGGGTAGCGGCGAGCACAGATACGCAGTATTTT.

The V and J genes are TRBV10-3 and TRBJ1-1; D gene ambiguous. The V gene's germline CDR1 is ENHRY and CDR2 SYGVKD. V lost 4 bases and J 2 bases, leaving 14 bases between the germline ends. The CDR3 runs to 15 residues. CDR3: CAISAPSTGNTEAFF. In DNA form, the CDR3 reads TGTGCCATCAGTGCTCCCTCTACGGGCAACACTGAAGCTTTCTTT.

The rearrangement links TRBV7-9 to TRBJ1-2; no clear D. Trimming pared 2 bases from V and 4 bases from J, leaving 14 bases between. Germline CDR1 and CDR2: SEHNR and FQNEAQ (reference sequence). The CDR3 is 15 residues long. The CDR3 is CASSLNFVQTYGYTF. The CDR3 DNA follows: TGTGCCAGCAGCTTAAACTTTGTCCAGACCTATGGCTACACCTTC.

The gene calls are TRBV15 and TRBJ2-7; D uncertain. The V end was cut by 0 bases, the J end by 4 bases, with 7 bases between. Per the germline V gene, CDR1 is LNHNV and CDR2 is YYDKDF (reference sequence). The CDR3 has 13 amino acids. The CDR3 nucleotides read TGTGCCACCAGCAGAGATCGGCGATACGAGCAGTACTTC. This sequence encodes CATSRDRRYEQYF.

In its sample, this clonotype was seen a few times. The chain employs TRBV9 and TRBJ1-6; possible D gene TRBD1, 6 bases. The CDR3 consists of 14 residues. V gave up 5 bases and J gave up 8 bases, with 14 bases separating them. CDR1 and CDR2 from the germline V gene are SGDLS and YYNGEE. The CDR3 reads CASRGTGKDSPLHF. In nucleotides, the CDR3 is TGTGCCAGCAGAGGAACAGGGAAAGATTCACCCCTCCACTTT.

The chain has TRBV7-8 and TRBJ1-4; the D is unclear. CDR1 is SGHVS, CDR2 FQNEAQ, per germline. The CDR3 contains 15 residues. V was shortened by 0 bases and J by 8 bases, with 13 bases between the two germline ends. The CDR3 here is CASSLAAASGEKLFF. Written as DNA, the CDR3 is TGTGCCAGCAGCTTAGCGGCGGCGTCCGGGGAAAAACTGTTTTTT.

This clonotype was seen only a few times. The CDR3 DNA sequence: TGTGCCAGCAGTTCAAACCCCGGGGAGCAGTTCTTC. Its translation: CASSSNPGEQFF. The rearrangement uses TRBV12-3 or TRBV12-4 and TRBJ2-1; D ambiguous. The ends were cut back, 4 bases at V and 10 bases at J, with 11 bases in the middle. This CDR3 is built from 12 residues.

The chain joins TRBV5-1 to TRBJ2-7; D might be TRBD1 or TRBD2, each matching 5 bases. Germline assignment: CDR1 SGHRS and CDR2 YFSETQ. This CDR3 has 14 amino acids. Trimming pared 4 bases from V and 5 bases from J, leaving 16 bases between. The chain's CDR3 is CASSGGGTAHEQYF. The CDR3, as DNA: TGCGCCAGCAGCGGGGGTGGAACAGCCCACGAGCAGTACTTC.

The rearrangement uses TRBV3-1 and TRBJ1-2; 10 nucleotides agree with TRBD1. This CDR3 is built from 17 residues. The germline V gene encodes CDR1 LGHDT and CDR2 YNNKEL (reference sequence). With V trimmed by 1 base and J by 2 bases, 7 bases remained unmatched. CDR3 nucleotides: TGTGCCAGCAGCCAAGTCGGGGGACAGGGGTTAAACTATGGCTACACCTTC. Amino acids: CASSQVGGQGLNYGYTF. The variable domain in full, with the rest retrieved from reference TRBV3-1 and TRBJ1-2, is DTAVSQTPKYLVTQMGNDKSIKCEQNLGHDTMYWYKQDSKKFLKIMFSYNNKELIINETVPNRFSPKSPDKAHLNLHINSLELGDSAVYFCASSQVGGQGLNYGYTFGSGTRLTVV.

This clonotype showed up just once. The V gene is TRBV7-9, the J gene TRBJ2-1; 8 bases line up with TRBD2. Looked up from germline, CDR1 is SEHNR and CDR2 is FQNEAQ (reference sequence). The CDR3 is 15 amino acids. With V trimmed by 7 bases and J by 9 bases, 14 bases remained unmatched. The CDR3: CASTPRGGRQGEQFF. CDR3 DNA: TGTGCCAGCACCCCCCGAGGCGGGAGGCAGGGTGAGCAGTTCTTC.

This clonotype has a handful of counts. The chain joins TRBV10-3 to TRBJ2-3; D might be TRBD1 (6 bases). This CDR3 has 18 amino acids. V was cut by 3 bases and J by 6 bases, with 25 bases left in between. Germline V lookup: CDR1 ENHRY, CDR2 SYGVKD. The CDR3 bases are TGTGCCATCAGTGACCATAAACCGGGACACGCGCGAGCGGATACGCAGTATTTT. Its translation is CAISDHKPGHARADTQYF.

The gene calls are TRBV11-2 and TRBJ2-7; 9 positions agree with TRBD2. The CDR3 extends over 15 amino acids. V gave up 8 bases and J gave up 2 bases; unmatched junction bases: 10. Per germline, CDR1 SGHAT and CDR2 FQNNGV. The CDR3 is CASAQRRGGAYEQYF. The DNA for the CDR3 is TGTGCCAGCGCTCAGCGGCGGGGGGGAGCCTACGAGCAGTACTTC.

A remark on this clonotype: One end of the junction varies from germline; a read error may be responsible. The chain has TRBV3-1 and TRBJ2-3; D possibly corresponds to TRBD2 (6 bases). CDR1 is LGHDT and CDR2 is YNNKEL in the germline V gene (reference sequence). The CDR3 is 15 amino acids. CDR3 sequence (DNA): TGTGCCAGCAGCCAAGTTGGGGGGTCCGGAGATACGCAGTGTTTT. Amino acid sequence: CASSQVGGSGDTQCF.

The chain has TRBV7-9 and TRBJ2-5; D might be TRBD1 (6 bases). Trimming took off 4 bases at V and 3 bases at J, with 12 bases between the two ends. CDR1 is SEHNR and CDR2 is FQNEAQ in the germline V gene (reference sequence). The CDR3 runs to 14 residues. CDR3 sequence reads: CASSSGTFEETQYF. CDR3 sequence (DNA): TGTGCCAGCAGCTCCGGGACATTCGAAGAGACCCAGTACTTC.

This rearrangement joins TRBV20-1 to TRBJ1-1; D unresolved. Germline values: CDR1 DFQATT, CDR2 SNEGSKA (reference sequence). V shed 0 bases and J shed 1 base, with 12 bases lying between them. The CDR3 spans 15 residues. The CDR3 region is CSARDPVAGNTEAFF. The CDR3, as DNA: TGCAGTGCTAGAGATCCGGTGGCGGGGAACACTGAAGCTTTCTTT.

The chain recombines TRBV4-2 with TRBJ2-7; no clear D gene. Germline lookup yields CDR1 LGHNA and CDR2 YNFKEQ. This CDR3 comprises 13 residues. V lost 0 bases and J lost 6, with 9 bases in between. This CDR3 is CASSQDMLSEQYF. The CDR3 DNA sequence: TGTGCCAGCAGCCAAGATATGCTCTCCGAGCAGTACTTC.

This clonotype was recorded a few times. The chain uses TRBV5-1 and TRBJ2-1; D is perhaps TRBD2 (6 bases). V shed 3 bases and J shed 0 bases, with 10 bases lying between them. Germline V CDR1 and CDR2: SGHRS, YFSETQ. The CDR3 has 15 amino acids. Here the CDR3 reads CASSWDFSSYNEQFF. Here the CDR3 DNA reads TGCGCCAGCAGCTGGGACTTTAGCTCCTACAATGAGCAGTTCTTC.

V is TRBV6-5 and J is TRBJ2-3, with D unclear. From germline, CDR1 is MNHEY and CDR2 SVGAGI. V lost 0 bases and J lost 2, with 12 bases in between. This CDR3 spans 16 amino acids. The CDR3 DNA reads TGTGCCAGCAGTTACTCGGGTCACAGATTCACAGATACGCAGTATTTT. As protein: CASSYSGHRFTDTQYF.

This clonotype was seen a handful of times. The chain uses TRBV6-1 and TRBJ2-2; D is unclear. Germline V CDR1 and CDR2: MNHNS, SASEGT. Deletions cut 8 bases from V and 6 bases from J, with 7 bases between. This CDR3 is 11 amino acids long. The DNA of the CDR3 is TGTGCCAGCCGATACGCCGGGGAGCTGTTTTTT. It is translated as CASRYAGELFF.

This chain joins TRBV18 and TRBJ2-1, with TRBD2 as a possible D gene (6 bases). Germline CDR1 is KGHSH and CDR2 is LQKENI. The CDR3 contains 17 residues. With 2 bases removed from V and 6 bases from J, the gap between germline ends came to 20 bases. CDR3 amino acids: CASSPNPAGPMSNEQFF. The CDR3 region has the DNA TGTGCCAGCTCACCAAATCCGGCGGGGCCTATGAGCAATGAGCAGTTCTTC.

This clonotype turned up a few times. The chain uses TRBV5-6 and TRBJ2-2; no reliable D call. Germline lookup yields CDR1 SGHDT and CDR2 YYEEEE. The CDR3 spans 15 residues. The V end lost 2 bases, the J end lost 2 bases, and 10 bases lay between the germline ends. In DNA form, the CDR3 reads TGTGCCAGCAGCTTCCGGGTCTTAAACACCGGGGAGCTGTTTTTT. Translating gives CASSFRVLNTGELFF.

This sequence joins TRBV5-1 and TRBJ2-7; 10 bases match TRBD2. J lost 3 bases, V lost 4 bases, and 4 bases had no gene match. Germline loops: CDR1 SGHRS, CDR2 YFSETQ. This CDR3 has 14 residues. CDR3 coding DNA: TGCGCCAGCAGCGGAACTAGCGGGATCTACGAGCAGTACTTC. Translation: CASSGTSGIYEQYF.

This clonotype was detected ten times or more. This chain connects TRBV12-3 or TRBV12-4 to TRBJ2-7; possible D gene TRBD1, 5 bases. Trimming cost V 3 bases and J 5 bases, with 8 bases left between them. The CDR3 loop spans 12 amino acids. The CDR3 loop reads CASSFVRDEQYF. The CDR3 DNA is TGTGCCAGCAGTTTTGTCAGGGACGAGCAGTACTTC.

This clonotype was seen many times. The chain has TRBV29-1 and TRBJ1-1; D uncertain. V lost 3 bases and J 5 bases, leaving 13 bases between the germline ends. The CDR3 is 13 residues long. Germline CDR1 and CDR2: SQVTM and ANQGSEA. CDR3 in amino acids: CSVEMVVGTEAFF. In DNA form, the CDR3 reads TGCAGCGTTGAGATGGTGGTGGGGACTGAAGCTTTCTTT.

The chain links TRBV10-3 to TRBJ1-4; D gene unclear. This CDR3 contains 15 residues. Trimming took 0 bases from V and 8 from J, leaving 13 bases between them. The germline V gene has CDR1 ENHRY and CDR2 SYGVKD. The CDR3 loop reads CAISESSTLGEKLFF. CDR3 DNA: TGTGCCATCAGTGAGTCGAGTACCTTGGGGGAAAAACTGTTTTTT.

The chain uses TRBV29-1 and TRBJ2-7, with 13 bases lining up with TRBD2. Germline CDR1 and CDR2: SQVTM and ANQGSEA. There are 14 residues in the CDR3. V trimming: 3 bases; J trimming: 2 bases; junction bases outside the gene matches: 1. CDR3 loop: CSVDTSGGAYEQYF. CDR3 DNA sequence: TGCAGCGTTGATACTAGCGGGGGGGCCTACGAGCAGTACTTC.

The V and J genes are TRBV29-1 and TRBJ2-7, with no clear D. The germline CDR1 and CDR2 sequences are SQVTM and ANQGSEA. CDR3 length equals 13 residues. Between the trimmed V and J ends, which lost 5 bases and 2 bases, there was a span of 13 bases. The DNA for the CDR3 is TGCAGCGTTCGAGACGAGGAACCCTACGAGCAGTACTTC. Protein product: CSVRDEEPYEQYF.

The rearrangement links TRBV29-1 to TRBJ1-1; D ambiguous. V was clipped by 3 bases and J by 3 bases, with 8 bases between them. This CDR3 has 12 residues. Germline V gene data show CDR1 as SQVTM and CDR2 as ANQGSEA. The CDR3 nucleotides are TGCAGCGTTGAGGGCCAGTACACTGAAGCTTTCTTT. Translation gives CSVEGQYTEAFF. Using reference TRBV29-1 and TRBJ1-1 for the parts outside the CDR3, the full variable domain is SAVISQKPSRDICQRGTSLTIQCQVDSQVTMMFWYRQQPGQSLTLIATANQGSEATYESGFVIDKFPISRPNLTFSTLTVSNMSPEDSSIYLCSVEGQYTEAFFGQGTRLTVV.